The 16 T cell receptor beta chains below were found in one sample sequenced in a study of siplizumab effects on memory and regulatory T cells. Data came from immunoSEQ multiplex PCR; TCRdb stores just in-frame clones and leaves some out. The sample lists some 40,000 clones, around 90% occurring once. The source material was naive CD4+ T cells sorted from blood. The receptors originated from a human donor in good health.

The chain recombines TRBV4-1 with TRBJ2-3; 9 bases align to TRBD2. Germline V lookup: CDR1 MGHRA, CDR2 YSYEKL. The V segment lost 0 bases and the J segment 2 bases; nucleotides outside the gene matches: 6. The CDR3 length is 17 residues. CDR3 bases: TGCGCCAGCAGCCAAGATAGACTAGCGGACCCCACAGATACGCAGTATTTT. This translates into CASSQDRLADPTDTQYF.

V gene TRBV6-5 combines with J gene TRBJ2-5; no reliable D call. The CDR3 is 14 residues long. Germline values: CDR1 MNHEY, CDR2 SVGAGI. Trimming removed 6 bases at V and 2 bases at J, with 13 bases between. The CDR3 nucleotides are TGTGCCAGCAGCCGCCAACCCGATCAAGAGACCCAGTACTTC. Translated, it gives CASSRQPDQETQYF.

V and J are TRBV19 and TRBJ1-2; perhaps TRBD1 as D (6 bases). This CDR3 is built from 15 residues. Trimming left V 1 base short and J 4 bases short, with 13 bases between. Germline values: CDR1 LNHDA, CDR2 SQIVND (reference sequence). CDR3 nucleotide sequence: TGTGCCAGTAGTATAGGTACCGGCAGGGGCTATGGCTACACCTTC. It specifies CASSIGTGRGYGYTF. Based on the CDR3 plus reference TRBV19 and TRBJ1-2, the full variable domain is DGGITQSPKYLFRKEGQNVTLSCEQNLNHDAMYWYRQDPGQGLRLIYYSQIVNDFQKGDIAEGYSVSREKKESFPLTVTSAQKNPTAFYLCASSIGTGRGYGYTFGSGTRLTVV.

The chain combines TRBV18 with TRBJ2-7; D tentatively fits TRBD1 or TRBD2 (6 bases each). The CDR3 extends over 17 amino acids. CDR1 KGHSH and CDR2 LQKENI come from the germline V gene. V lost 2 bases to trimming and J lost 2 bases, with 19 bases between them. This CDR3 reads CASSPGRGAARPYEQYF. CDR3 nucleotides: TGTGCCAGCTCACCAGGAAGGGGGGCGGCCAGACCCTACGAGCAGTACTTC.

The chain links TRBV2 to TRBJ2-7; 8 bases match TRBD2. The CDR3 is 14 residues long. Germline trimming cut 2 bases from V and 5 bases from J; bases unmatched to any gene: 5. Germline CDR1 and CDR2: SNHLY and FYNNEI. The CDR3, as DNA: TGTGCCAGCAGTGAAACGCTAGCGGGTCACGAGCAGTACTTC. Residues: CASSETLAGHEQYF.

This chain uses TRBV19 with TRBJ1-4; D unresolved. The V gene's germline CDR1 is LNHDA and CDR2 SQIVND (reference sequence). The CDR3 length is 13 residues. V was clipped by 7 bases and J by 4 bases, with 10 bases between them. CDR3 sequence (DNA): TGTGCCAGTAACGGGCAGAATAATGAAAAACTGTTTTTT. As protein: CASNGQNNEKLFF.

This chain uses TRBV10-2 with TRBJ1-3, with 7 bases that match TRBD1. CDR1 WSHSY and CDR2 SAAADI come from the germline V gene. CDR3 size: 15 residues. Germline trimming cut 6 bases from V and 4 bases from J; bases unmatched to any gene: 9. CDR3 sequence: CASREITGVGNTIYF. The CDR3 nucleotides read TGCGCCAGCAGGGAGATTACAGGGGTCGGAAACACCATATATTTT.

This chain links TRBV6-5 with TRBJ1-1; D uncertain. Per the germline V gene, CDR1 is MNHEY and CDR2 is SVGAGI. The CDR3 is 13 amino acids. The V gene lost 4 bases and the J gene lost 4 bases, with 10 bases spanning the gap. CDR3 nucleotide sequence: TGTGCCAGCAGTTCCCGGAGGAGCACTGAAGCTTTCTTT. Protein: CASSSRRSTEAFF.

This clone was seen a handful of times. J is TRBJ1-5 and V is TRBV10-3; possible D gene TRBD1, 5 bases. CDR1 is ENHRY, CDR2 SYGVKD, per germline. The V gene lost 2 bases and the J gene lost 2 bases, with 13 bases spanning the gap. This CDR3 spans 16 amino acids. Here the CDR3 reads CAISEVWGTGNQPQHF. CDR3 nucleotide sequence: TGTGCCATCAGTGAGGTGTGGGGCACGGGCAATCAGCCCCAGCATTTT.

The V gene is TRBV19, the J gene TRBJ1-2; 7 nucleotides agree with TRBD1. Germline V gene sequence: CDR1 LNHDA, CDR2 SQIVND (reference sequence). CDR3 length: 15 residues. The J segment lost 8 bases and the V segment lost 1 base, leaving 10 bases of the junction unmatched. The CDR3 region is CASSIAGRGFVGYTF. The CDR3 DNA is TGTGCCAGTAGTATAGCCGGCAGGGGGTTTGTGGGCTACACCTTC.

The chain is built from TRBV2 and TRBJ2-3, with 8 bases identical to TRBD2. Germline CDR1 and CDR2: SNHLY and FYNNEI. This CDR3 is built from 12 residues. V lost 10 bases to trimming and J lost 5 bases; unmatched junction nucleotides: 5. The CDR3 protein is CATGLVEDTQYF. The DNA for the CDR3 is TGTGCCACGGGACTAGTTGAAGATACGCAGTATTTT.

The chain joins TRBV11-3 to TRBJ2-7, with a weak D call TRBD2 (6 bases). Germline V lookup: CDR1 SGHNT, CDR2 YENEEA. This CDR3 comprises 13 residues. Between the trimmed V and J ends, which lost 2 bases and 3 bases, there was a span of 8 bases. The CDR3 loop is CASSLKTSYEQYF. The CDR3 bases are TGTGCCAGCAGCTTAAAGACTAGCTACGAGCAGTACTTC.

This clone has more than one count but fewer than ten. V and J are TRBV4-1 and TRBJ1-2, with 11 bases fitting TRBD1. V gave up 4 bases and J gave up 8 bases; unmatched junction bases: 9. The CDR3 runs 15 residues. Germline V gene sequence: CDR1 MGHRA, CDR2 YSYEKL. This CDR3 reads CASSPSGQGADGYTF. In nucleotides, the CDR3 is TGCGCCAGCAGCCCTTCTGGACAGGGGGCTGACGGCTACACCTTC.

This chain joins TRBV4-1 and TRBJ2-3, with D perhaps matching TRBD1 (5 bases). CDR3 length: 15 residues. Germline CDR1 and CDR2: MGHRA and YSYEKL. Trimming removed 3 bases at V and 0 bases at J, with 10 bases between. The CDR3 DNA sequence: TGCGCCAGCAGCCACCTAGGACAAAGCACAGATACGCAGTATTTT. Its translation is CASSHLGQSTDTQYF.

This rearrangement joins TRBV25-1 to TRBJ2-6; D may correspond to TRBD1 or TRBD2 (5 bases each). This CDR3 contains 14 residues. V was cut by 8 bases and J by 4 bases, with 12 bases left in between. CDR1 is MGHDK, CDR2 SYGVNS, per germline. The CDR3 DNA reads TGTGCCAGCGGGGGAGTTGTGGGGGCCAACGTCCTGACTTTC. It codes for CASGGVVGANVLTF.

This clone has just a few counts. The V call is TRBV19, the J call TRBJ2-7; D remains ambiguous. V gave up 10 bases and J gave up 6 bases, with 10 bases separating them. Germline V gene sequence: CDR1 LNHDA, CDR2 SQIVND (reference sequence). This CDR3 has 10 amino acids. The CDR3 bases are TGTGCCACCCCGACCTGCGAGCAGTACTTC. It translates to CATPTCEQYF.